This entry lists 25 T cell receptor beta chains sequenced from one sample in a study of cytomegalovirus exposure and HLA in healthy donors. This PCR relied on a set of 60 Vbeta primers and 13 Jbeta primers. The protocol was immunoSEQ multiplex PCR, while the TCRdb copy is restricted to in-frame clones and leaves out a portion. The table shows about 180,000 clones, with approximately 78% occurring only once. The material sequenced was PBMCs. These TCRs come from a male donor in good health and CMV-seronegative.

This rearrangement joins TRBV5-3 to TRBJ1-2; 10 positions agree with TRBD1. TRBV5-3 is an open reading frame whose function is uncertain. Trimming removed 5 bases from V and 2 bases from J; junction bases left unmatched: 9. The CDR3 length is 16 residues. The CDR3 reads CARRFYPGQGNYGYTF. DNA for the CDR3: TGTGCCAGAAGATTTTACCCGGGACAGGGGAACTATGGCTACACCTTC.

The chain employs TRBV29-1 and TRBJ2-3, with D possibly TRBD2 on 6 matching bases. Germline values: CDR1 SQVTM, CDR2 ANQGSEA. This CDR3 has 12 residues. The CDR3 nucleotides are TGCTCTGGAGGGGCCCGCACAGATACGCAGTATTTT. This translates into CSGGARTDTQYF.

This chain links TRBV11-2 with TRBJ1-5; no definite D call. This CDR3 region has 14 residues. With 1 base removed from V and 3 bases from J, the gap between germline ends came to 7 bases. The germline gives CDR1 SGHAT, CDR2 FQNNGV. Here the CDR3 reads CASSLVATNQPQHF. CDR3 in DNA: TGTGCCAGCAGCTTAGTAGCCACCAATCAGCCCCAGCATTTT. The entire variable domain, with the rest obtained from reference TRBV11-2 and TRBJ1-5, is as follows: EAGVAQSPRYKIIEKRQSVAFWCNPISGHATLYWYQQILGQGPKLLIQFQNNGVVDDSQLPKDRFSAERLKGVDSTLKIQPAKLEDSAVYLCASSLVATNQPQHFGDGTRLSIL.

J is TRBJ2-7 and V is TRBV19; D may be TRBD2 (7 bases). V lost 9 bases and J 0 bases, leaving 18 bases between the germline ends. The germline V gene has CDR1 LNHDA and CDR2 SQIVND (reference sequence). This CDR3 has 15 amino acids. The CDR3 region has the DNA TGTGCCAGCAACCCGGGGGCTAGCGGCTCCTACGAGCAGTACTTC. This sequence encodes CASNPGASGSYEQYF. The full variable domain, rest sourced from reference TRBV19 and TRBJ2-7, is DGGITQSPKYLFRKEGQNVTLSCEQNLNHDAMYWYRQDPGQGLRLIYYSQIVNDFQKGDIAEGYSVSREKKESFPLTVTSAQKNPTAFYLCASNPGASGSYEQYFGPGTRLTVT.

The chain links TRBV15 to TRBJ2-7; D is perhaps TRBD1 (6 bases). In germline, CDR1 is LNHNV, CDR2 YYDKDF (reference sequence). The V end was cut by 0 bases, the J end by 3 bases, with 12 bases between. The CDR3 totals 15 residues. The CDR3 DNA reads TGTGCCACCAGCAGAGATTCGGGACACAGCTACGAGCAGTACTTC. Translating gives CATSRDSGHSYEQYF.

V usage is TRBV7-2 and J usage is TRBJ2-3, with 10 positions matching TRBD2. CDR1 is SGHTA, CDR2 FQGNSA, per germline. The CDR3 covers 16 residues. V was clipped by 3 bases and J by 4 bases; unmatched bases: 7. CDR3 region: CASSLGSGGASDTQYF. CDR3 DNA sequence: TGTGCCAGCAGCTTGGGAAGCGGGGGGGCGTCAGATACGCAGTATTTT.

Here the CDR3 DNA reads TGTGCCAGCTCACAACAGGGTCAGGTCAATCAGCCCCAGCATTTT. As protein: CASSQQGQVNQPQHF. J is TRBJ1-5 and V is TRBV18; possibly TRBD1 for D (6 bases). This CDR3 contains 15 residues. V lost 4 bases to trimming and J lost 3 bases, with 13 bases between them. The germline V gene has CDR1 KGHSH and CDR2 LQKENI.

The CDR3 loop is CASSFGGPGNTIYF. DNA of the CDR3: TGTGCCAGCAGCTTCGGAGGCCCTGGAAACACCATATATTTT. The chain recombines TRBV7-2 with TRBJ1-3, with D unclear. The CDR3 covers 14 residues. CDR1 SGHTA and CDR2 FQGNSA come from the germline V gene. V lost 3 bases and J 2 bases, leaving 8 bases between the germline ends.

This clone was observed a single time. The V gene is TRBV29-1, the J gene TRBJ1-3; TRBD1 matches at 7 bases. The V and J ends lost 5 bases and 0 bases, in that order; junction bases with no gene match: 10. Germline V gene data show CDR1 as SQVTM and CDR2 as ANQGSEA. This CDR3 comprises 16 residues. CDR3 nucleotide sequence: TGCAGCGTTTCAGACAGGGCCACCACCTCTGGAAACACCATATATTTT. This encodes CSVSDRATTSGNTIYF.

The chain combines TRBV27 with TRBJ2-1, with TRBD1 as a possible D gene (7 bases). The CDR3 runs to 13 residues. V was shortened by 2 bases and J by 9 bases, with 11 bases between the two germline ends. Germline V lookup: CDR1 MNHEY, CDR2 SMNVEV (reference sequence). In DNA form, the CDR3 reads TGTGCCAGCAGTTTAGGAGGGGGCGGTGAGCAGTTCTTC. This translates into CASSLGGGGEQFF.

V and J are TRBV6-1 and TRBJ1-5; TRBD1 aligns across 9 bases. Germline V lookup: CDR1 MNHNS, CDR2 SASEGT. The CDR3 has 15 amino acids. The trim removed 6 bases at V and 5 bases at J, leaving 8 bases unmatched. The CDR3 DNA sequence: TGTGCCAGCAGAAACAGGGGGCTAGGAGATCAGCCCCAGCATTTT. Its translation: CASRNRGLGDQPQHF.

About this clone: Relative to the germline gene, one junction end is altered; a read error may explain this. The CDR3 bases are TGTTCCAGCAGCTCCTATGCAGATACGCAGTATTTT. The encoded protein is CSSSSYADTQYF. The chain couples TRBV7-9 to TRBJ2-3; D gene uncertain. CDR1 is SEHNR, CDR2 FQNEAQ, per germline (reference sequence). CDR3 size: 12 residues.

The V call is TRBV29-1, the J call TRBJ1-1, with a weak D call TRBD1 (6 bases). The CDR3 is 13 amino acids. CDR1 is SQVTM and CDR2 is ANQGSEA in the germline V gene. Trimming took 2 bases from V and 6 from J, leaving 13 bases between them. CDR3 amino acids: CSVESGAHAEAFF. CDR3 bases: TGCAGCGTTGAATCAGGGGCGCACGCTGAAGCTTTCTTT.

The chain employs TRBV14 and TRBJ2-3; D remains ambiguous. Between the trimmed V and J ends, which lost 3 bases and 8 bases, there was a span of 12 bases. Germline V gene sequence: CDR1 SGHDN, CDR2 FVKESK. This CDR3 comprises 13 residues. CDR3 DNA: TGTGCCAGCAGCCACCCAAGCGTACGTACGCAGTATTTT. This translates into CASSHPSVRTQYF. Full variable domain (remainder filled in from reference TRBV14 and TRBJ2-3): EAGVTQFPSHSVIEKGQTVTLRCDPISGHDNLYWYRRVMGKEIKFLLHFVKESKQDESGMPNNRFLAERTGGTYSTLKVQPAELEDSGVYFCASSHPSVRTQYFGPGTRLTVL.

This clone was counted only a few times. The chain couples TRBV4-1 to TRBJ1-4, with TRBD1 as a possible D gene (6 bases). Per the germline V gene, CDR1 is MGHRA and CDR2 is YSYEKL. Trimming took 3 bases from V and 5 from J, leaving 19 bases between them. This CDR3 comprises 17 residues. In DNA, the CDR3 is TGCGCCAGCAGCCAGAACAGGGAAGCCAACTGGAATGAAAAACTGTTTTTT. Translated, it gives CASSQNREANWNEKLFF.

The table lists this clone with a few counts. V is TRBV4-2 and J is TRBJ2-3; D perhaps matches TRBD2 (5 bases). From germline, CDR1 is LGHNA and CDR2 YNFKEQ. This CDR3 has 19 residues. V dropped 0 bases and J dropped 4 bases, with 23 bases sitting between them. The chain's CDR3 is CASSQDLVDFTNPADTQYF. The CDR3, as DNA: TGTGCCAGCAGCCAAGATCTTGTGGACTTTACTAATCCCGCAGATACGCAGTATTTT.

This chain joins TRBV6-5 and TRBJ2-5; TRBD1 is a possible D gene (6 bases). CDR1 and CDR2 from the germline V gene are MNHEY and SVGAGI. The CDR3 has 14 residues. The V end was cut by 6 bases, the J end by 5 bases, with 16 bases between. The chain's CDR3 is CASRSPGVGETQYF. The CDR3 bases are TGTGCCAGCAGGTCTCCAGGGGTTGGGGAGACCCAGTACTTC.

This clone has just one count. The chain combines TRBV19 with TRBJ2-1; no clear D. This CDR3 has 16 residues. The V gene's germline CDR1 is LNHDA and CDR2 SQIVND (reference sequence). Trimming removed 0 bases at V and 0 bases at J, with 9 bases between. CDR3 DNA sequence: TGTGCCAGTAGTATAGACGGCAGGTCCTCCTACAATGAGCAGTTCTTC. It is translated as CASSIDGRSSYNEQFF. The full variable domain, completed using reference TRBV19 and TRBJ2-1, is DGGITQSPKYLFRKEGQNVTLSCEQNLNHDAMYWYRQDPGQGLRLIYYSQIVNDFQKGDIAEGYSVSREKKESFPLTVTSAQKNPTAFYLCASSIDGRSSYNEQFFGPGTRLTVL.

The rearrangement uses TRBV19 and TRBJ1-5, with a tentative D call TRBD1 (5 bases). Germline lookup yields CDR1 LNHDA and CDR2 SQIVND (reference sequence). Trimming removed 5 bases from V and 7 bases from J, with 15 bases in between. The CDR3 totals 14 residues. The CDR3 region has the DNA TGTGCCAGTAGTCGGACGGGGGAGAGACAGCCCCAGCATTTT. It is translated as CASSRTGERQPQHF.

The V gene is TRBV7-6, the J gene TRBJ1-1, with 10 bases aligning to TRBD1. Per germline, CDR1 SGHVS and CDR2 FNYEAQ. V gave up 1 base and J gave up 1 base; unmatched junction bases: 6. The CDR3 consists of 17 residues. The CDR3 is CASSLVDRGHRNTEAFF. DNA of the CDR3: TGTGCCAGCAGCTTAGTCGACAGGGGGCACAGGAACACTGAAGCTTTCTTT.

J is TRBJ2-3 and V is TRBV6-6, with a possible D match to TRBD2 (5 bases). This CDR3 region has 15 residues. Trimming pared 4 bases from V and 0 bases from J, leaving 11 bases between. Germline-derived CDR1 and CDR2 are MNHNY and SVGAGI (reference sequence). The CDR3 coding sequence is TGTGCCAGCAGTTTTGCGGGTCCTAGCACAGATACGCAGTATTTT. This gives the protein CASSFAGPSTDTQYF.

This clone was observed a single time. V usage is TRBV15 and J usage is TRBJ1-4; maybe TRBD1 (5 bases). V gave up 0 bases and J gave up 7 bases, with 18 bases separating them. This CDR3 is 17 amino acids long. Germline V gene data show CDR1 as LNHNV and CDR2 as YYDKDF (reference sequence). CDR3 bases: TGTGCCACCAGCAGAGATCTGAGAACCCAAAGGGGTGAAAAACTGTTTTTT. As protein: CATSRDLRTQRGEKLFF.

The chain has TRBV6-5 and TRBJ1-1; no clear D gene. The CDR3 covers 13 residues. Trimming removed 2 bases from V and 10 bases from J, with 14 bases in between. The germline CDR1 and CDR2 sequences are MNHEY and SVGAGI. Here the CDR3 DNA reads TGTGCCAGCAGTTACGAGGGATGGGGTCGAGCTTTCTTT. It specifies CASSYEGWGRAFF.

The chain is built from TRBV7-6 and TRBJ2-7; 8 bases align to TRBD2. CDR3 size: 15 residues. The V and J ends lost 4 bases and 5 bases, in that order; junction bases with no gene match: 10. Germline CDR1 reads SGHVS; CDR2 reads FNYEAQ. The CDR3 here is CASSSIPGGVNEQYF. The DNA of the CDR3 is TGTGCCAGCAGCTCCATTCCGGGAGGGGTCAACGAGCAGTACTTC.

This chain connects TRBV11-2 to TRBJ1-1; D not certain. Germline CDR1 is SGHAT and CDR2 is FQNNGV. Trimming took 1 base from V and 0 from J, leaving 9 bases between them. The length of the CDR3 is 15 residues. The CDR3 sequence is CASSLGATLNTEAFF. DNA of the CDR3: TGTGCCAGCAGCTTAGGGGCGACATTGAACACTGAAGCTTTCTTT.